The 10 T cell receptor beta chains reported below all come from one sample, sequenced in a study of cytomegalovirus exposure and HLA in healthy donors. Both 60 Vbeta primers and 13 Jbeta primers went into the PCR. The data were produced by immunoSEQ multiplex PCR, yet TCRdb's version contains in-frame clones alone and is incomplete. The repertoire holds about 89,000 clones, around 81% seen once, with approximately 4% in the top ten. Sequencing was done on a sample of PBMCs. These receptors all stem from a female donor in good health and CMV-seropositive.

The rearrangement joins TRBV11-2 to TRBJ2-3; tentatively, D is TRBD1 (7 bases). Looked up from germline, CDR1 is SGHAT and CDR2 is FQNNGV. V was trimmed by 0 bases and J by 3 bases, leaving 10 bases between them. The CDR3 has 15 amino acids. CDR3 bases: TGTGCCAGCAGCTTAGAGCAGGGGGGAACAGATACGCAGTATTTT. Translation: CASSLEQGGTDTQYF.

J is TRBJ2-3 and V is TRBV9, with TRBD1 matching over 9 bases. CDR3 length: 16 residues. Germline-derived CDR1 and CDR2 are SGDLS and YYNGEE. V gave up 0 bases and J gave up 1 base; unmatched junction bases: 3. CDR3 sequence (DNA): TGTGCCAGCAGCGTAGATGGGGACAGGGGCACAGATACGCAGTATTTT. Its translation: CASSVDGDRGTDTQYF. Using reference TRBV9 and TRBJ2-3 for the parts outside the CDR3, the full variable domain is DSGVTQTPKHLITATGQRVTLRCSPRSGDLSVYWYQQSLDQGLQFLIQYYNGEERAKGNILERFSAQQFPDLHSELNLSSLELGDSALYFCASSVDGDRGTDTQYFGPGTRLTVL.

As to this clone: Sequence at one end of the junction differs from germline and may be a read error. The V and J genes are TRBV5-1 and TRBJ2-3; TRBD2 matches 8 bases. CDR1 is SGHRS and CDR2 is YFSETQ in the germline V gene. The CDR3 has 17 residues. In nucleotides, the CDR3 is TGCGCCAGCCGCTTGGGTGTCGGCGGGGGGCCGGGAGATACGCAGTATTTT. Encoded protein: CASRLGVGGGPGDTQYF.

The chain has TRBV11-2 and TRBJ2-3, with 10 nucleotides matching TRBD1. There are 17 residues in the CDR3. After removal of 5 bases from V and 3 bases from J, the junction contained 11 bases not matched to a gene. Germline V gene lookup returns CDR1 SGHAT and CDR2 FQNNGV. As DNA, the CDR3 is TGTGCCAGCAGCATACGGACAGGGGGTGATCTTACAGATACGCAGTATTTT. Its protein product is CASSIRTGGDLTDTQYF.

Only a few counts were recorded for this clone. This rearrangement joins TRBV19 to TRBJ2-5; 10 positions agree with TRBD2. V was clipped by 6 bases and J by 5 bases; unmatched bases: 6. There are 14 residues in the CDR3. Germline lookup yields CDR1 LNHDA and CDR2 SQIVND (reference sequence). CDR3 loop: CASSKSGRGETQYF. The CDR3 DNA follows: TGTGCCAGTAGCAAGAGCGGGAGGGGCGAGACCCAGTACTTC.

This chain links TRBV7-9 with TRBJ2-1, with TRBD1 matching 7 bases. J was trimmed by 0 bases and V by 2 bases; bases with no gene match: 1. CDR1 is SEHNR and CDR2 is FQNEAQ in the germline V gene (reference sequence). The CDR3 covers 15 residues. The CDR3 loop reads CASSLWDSSYNEQFF. For the CDR3, the DNA is TGTGCCAGCAGCTTATGGGACAGCTCCTACAATGAGCAGTTCTTC.

The rearrangement joins TRBV7-9 to TRBJ1-4, with D perhaps TRBD1 (6 bases). The length of the CDR3 is 16 residues. Germline assignment: CDR1 SEHNR and CDR2 FQNEAQ (reference sequence). Trimming stripped 5 bases from V and 4 bases from J, with 17 bases between. In DNA, the CDR3 is TGTGCCAGCAGCAAAGGACAGTCAGTTATTAATGAAAAACTGTTTTTT. Amino acids: CASSKGQSVINEKLFF.

The genes are TRBV2 and TRBJ2-7, with TRBD1 matching 7 bases. V trimming: 10 bases; J trimming: 3 bases; junction bases outside the gene matches: 6. This CDR3 has 12 residues. Germline CDR1 SNHLY, CDR2 FYNNEI. Here the CDR3 DNA reads TGTGCCACAGAGACAGGGTTCTACGAGCAGTACTTC. This translates into CATETGFYEQYF.

This clone came up once. The rearrangement uses TRBV9 and TRBJ1-1; TRBD1 aligns across 11 bases. Trimming at V came to 3 bases and at J to 4 bases, leaving 8 bases not matched to a gene. Germline V gives CDR1 SGDLS, CDR2 YYNGEE. This CDR3 comprises 16 residues. In DNA, the CDR3 is TGTGCCAGCAGCGCCCCGGGACAGGGGGTGGGCACTGAAGCTTTCTTT. Translating gives CASSAPGQGVGTEAFF.

This clone has a handful of counts. V gene TRBV10-2 combines with J gene TRBJ1-5; maybe TRBD1 (6 bases). V dropped 8 bases and J dropped 11 bases, with 13 bases sitting between them. This CDR3 is built from 11 residues. Germline V gene lookup returns CDR1 WSHSY and CDR2 SAAADI. The CDR3 DNA follows: TGCGCCAGCCGGCAGGGGCAGTCCCAGCATTTT. Its protein is CASRQGQSQHF.